This T cell receptor (beta chain) was captured in a study of blood T cell repertoires in COVID-19. Across the whole study: The United States, Italy and Spain were the sources of the acute and convalescent COVID-19 samples. T cells, B-cell-depleted T cells, or PBMCs provided the cDNA or gDNA that served as material.

Looked up from germline, CDR1 is SGHTA and CDR2 is FQGTGA. The CDR3 extends over 14 amino acids. The ends were cut back, 5 bases at V and 5 bases at J, with 15 bases in the middle. Under the authors' procedure: The authors estimated nucleated cell counts from reference gene primer amplification. Profiling relied on immunoSEQ multiplex PCR, and the TCRdb table lists in-frame clones only, not all of them. The V and J calls and the clone size are those of that table, but D and trimming were determined from the DNA. The table has 45,000 to 60,000 clones, roughly 90% seen once. The receptor comes from a human donor in a cohort sampled during active COVID-19. What was sequenced was peripheral blood. The gene calls are TRBV7-3 and TRBJ1-2; D unresolved. The CDR3 DNA sequence: TGTGCCAGCAGCCTGAGCGCGTATAGTTATGGCTACACCTTC. Its protein product is CASSLSAYSYGYTF.